The present T cell receptor beta chain was sequenced within a study of molecular identifiers for immune sequencing clone quantification. TCRdb reprocessed the PCR reads with MiXCR, giving one entry per CDR3 protein. The sample shows around 470,000 distinct CDR3 sequences, around 21% of them seen only once. Germline lookup yields CDR1 MNHEY and CDR2 SVGEGT. This CDR3 has 15 residues. Germline trimming cut 5 bases from V and 2 bases from J; bases unmatched to any gene: 7. The chain employs TRBV6-2 or TRBV6-3 and TRBJ2-7, with 9 bases aligning to TRBD2. The sequenced sample consisted of naive CD8+ T cells from blood, with Jurkat cell RNA spiked in. Sample subset: FACS-sorted CD8+CD4-CCR7+CD45RA+ naive T cells. The source is a human donor in good health. Some libraries in this study had Jurkat cell RNA spiked in. The CDR3 coding sequence is TGTGCCAGCAGTCCTCTAGCGGGGCCCACCTACGAGCAGTACTTC. Translating it yields CASSPLAGPTYEQYF.